Listed below are T cell receptor beta chains from one sample, sequenced in a study of a mutant IDH1 vaccine in newly diagnosed glioma. Using immunoSEQ multiplex PCR, the repertoire was profiled, and TCRdb retains in-frame clones only, with some absent. This table holds fewer than 70,000 clones, 75% to 90% found once. These receptors' targets are unknown. Sequences were derived from PBMCs, sampled from a glioma patient whose treatment included an IDH1 peptide vaccine. These receptor sequences come from a woman between 35 and 50 years old with glioma. Each CDR3 is given without its conserved first and last residue. Clone size is not always given. Where it is, it says once, few, many or a class for expanded clones.

j_gene,v_gene,abundance,CDR3aa
TRBJ2-7,TRBV15,once,ATKGTSGAYEQY
TRBJ1-6,TRBV5-4,-,ASSAGTGVQYSLH
TRBJ2-3,TRBV15,few,ATSRDFRLDFRDTQY
TRBJ1-6,TRBV18,-,ASSPQGDSPLH
TRBJ1-2,TRBV7-9,-,ASSPGISYGYT
TRBJ2-3,TRBV19,-,ASSQRGESTDTQY
TRBJ1-5,TRBV5-4,-,ASSFGGAGQPQH
TRBJ2-7,TRBV6-1,-,ASSVTADGTYEQY
TRBJ2-7,TRBV2,-,ASNRDNEQY
TRBJ1-1,TRBV27,few,ASSLSRGKGETEAF
TRBJ2-7,TRBV5-1,-,ASSPEGSSYEQY
TRBJ2-7,TRBV18,-,ASSETGIWIYEQY
TRBJ1-2,TRBV28,few,ASREDRDHGYT
TRBJ1-3,TRBV7-8,-,ASSPRRGAWGNTIY
TRBJ2-3,TRBV6-1,-,ASRILPSSTDTQY
TRBJ2-1,TRBV10-3,once,AISQNPSYNEQF
TRBJ1-1,TRBV30,few,AWSGRGKGVTEAF
TRBJ2-5,TRBV11-2,-,ASSPLLAGGPQETQY
TRBJ1-2,TRBV15,few,ATSRERDLNYGYT
TRBJ1-1,TRBV4-3,-,ASSQDPRQGAKPGTEAF
TRBJ2-7,TRBV7-9,-,ASSYSGRPEQY
TRBJ1-2,TRBV10-3,-,AISETGDLTSVYGYT
TRBJ2-2,TRBV7-2,-,ASSPGSGLNTGELF
TRBJ2-1,TRBV6-5,-,ASRRESYNEQF
TRBJ2-5,TRBV20-1,-,SAPEGQGQY
TRBJ1-2,TRBV29-1,-,SVEDRPQSYGYT
TRBJ2-2,TRBV4-2,-,ASSQHGSSAGELF